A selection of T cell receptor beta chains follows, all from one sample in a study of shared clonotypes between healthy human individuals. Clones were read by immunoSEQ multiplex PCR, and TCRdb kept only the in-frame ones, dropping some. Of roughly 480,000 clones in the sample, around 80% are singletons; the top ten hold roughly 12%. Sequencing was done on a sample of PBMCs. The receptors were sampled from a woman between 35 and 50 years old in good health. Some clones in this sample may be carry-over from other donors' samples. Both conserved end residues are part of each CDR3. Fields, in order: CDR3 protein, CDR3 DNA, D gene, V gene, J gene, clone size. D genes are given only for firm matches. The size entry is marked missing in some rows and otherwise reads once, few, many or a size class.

CASSLTRTRNNEKLFF	TGTGCCAGCAGCTTAACGCGAACCCGAAATAATGAAAAACTGTTTTTT	.	TRBV7-2	TRBJ1-4	few
CASSHGLAGGGETQYF	TGTGCCAGCAGCCACGGACTAGCGGGAGGAGGAGAGACCCAGTACTTC	TRBD2	TRBV4-2	TRBJ2-5	.
CASSLFGVDPDTQYF	TGTGCCAGCAGTTTATTCGGGGTTGATCCAGATACGCAGTATTTT	.	TRBV27	TRBJ2-3	.
CASSLGLQQQQYF	TGTGCCAGCAGCTTAGGTCTGCAACAACAGCAGTACTTC	.	TRBV7-2	TRBJ2-7	.
CASSSGQLRSTDTQYF	TGTGCCAGCAGCAGCGGACAGCTAAGAAGCACAGATACGCAGTATTTT	.	TRBV5-4	TRBJ2-3	.
CASSPQGATNTEAFF	TGTGCCAGCAGCCCCCAGGGGGCGACGAACACTGAAGCTTTCTTT	TRBD1	TRBV9	TRBJ1-1	.
CASSQVTGGLAGELFF	TGCGCCAGCAGCCAAGTGACGGGAGGGCTAGCCGGGGAGCTGTTTTTT	TRBD2	TRBV4-3	TRBJ2-2	.
CASSLAAGPGANVLTF	TGTGCCAGCAGCTTAGCAGCCGGGCCTGGGGCCAACGTCCTGACTTTC	.	TRBV7-6	TRBJ2-6	.
CASRQNRDSLQYF	TGTGCCAGCAGACAAAACCGGGACAGCCTCCAGTACTTC	TRBD1	TRBV7-3	TRBJ2-7	.
CASSPLVAGGTYNEQFF	TGTGCCAGCTCACCACTGGTAGCGGGAGGCACATACAATGAGCAGTTCTTC	TRBD2	TRBV18	TRBJ2-1	.
CASSSTDQWTSGAQYQETQYF	TGTGCCAGCAGCTCGACAGATCAATGGACTAGCGGAGCCCAGTACCAAGAGACCCAGTACTTC	TRBD2	TRBV13	TRBJ2-5	once
CASSLTGSFLSNTGELFF	TGCGCCAGCAGCTTGACAGGGTCCTTCCTTTCTAACACCGGGGAGCTGTTTTTT	TRBD1	TRBV4-3	TRBJ2-2	.
CASSPRVAGIGQPQHF	TGTGCCAGCAGCCCCAGGGTGGCAGGGATCGGTCAGCCCCAGCATTTT	.	TRBV7-6	TRBJ1-5	.
CASSLGRVGNTEAFF	TGTGCCAGCAGCTTGGGGAGGGTTGGGAACACTGAAGCTTTCTTT	.	TRBV5-4	TRBJ1-1	.
CASSPAGQGGNTEAFF	TGTGCCAGCTCACCTGCGGGGCAAGGGGGGAACACTGAAGCTTTCTTT	.	TRBV18	TRBJ1-1	once
CASSLRDAPYEQYF	TGTGCCAGCAGCCTGAGGGACGCCCCCTACGAGCAGTACTTC	.	TRBV11-1	TRBJ2-7	.
CASSLLNTGELFF	TGTGCCAGCAGCTTACTAAACACCGGGGAGCTGTTTTTT	.	TRBV11-3	TRBJ2-2	few
CSESSNYGYTF	TGCAGCGAGTCCTCAAACTATGGCTACACCTTC	.	TRBV29-1	TRBJ1-2	large
CASSLGGTGAEAFF	TGCGCCAGCAGCTTGGGCGGGACAGGGGCTGAAGCTTTCTTT	TRBD1	TRBV5-1	TRBJ1-1	.